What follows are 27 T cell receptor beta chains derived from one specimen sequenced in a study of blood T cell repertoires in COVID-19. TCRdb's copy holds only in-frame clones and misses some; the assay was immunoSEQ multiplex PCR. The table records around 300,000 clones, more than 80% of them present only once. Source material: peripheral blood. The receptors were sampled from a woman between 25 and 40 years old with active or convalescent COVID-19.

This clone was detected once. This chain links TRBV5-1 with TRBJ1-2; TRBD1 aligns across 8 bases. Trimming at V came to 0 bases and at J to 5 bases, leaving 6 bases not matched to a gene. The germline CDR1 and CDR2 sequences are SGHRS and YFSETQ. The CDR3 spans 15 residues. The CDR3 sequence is CASSLEAGQEYGYTF. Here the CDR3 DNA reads TGCGCCAGCAGCTTGGAGGCGGGACAGGAGTATGGCTACACCTTC.

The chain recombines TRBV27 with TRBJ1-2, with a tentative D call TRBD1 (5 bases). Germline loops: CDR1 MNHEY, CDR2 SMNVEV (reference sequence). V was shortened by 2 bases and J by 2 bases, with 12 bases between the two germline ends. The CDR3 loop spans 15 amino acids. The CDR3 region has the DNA TGTGCCAGCAGTTTAGGGCAGGGAGGAAACTATGGCTACACCTTC. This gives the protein CASSLGQGGNYGYTF.

DNA for the CDR3: TGTGCCAGCAGTTACCCACTGGTCCCGTTGGAGCGGGGGGGCACAGATACGCAGTATTTT. It codes for CASSYPLVPLERGGTDTQYF. The rearrangement joins TRBV6-2 or TRBV6-3 to TRBJ2-3, with 9 positions matching TRBD2. The CDR3 covers 20 residues. Unmatched junction bases numbered 16, after V lost 2 bases and J lost 1 base. Germline CDR1 reads MNHEY; CDR2 reads SVGEGT.

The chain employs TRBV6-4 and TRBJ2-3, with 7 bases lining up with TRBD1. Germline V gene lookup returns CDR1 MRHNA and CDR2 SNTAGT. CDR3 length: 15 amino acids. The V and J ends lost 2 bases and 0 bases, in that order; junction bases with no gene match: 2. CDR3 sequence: CASSDAGGSTDTQYF. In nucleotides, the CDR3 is TGTGCCAGCAGTGACGCAGGGGGTAGCACAGATACGCAGTATTTT.

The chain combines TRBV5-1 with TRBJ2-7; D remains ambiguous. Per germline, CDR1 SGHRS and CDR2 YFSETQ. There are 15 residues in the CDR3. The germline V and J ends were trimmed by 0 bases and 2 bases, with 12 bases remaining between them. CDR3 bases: TGCGCCAGCAGCTTGGGTCATACAGCAGCCTACGAGCAGTACTTC. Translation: CASSLGHTAAYEQYF.

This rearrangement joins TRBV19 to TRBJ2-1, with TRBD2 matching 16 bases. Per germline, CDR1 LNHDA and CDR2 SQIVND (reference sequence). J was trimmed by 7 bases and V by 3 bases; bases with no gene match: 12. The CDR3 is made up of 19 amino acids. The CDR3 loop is CASSIRGLAGGHFNNEQFF. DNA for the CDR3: TGTGCCAGTAGTATCCGGGGACTAGCGGGGGGGCACTTTAATAATGAGCAGTTCTTC.

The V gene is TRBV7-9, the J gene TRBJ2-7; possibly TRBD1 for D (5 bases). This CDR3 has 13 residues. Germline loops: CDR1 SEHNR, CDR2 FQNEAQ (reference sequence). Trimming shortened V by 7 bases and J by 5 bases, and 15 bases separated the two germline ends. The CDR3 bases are TGTGCCAGCATATTGTACATGGGGCACGAGCAGTACTTC. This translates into CASILYMGHEQYF. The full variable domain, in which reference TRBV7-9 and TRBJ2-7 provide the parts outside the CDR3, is DTGVSQNPRHKITKRGQNVTFRCDPISEHNRLYWYRQTLGQGPEFLTYFQNEAQLEKSRLLSDRFSAERPKGSFSTLEIQRTEQGDSAMYLCASILYMGHEQYFGPGTRLTVT.

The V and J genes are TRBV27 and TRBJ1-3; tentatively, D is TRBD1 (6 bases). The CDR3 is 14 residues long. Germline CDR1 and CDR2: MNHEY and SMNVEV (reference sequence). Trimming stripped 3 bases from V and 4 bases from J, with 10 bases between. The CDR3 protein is CASSLQGPGNTIYF. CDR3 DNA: TGTGCCAGCAGTTTGCAGGGGCCGGGAAACACCATATATTTT.

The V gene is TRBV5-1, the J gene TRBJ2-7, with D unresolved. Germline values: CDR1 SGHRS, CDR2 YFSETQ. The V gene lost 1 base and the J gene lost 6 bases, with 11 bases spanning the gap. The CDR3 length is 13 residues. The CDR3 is CASSLSPWSEQYF. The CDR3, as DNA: TGCGCCAGCAGCTTGTCACCTTGGAGCGAGCAGTACTTC.

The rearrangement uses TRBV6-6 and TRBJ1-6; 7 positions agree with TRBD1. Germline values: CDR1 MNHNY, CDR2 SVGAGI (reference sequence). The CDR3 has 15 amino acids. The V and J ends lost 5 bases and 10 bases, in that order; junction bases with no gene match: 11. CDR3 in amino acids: CASSQQTGYGSPLHF. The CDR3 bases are TGTGCCAGCAGTCAGCAGACAGGGTATGGATCACCCCTCCACTTT.

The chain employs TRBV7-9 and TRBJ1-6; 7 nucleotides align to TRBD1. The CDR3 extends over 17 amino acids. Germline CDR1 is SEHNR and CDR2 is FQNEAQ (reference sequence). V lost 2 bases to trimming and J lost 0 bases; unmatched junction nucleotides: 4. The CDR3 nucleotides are TGTGCCAGCAGCTTACCTACAGGGGCCTCCTATAATTCACCCCTCCACTTT. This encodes CASSLPTGASYNSPLHF.

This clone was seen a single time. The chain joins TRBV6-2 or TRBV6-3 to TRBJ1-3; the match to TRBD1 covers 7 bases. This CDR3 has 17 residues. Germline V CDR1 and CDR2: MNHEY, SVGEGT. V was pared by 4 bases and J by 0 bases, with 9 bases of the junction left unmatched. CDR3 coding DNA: TGTGCCAGCAGTTCAAATCTACGGGACAGCTCTGGAAACACCATATATTTT. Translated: CASSSNLRDSSGNTIYF.

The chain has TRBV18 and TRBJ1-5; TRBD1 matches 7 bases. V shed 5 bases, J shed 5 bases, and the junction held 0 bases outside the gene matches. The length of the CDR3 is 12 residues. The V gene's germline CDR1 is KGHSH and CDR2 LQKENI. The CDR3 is CASSGTDQPQHF. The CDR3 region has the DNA TGTGCCAGCTCAGGGACAGATCAGCCCCAGCATTTT.

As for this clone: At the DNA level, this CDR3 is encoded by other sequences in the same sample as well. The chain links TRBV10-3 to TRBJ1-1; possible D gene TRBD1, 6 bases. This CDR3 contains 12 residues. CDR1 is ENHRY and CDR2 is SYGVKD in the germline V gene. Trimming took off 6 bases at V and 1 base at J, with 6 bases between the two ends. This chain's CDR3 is CAIRGQNTEAFF. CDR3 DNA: TGTGCCATCAGGGGACAGAACACTGAAGCTTTCTTT.

CDR3 region: CATSSGDRADTEAFF. CDR3 coding DNA: TGTGCCACCAGCAGTGGAGACAGGGCGGATACTGAAGCTTTCTTT. The rearrangement joins TRBV15 to TRBJ1-1; 7 nucleotides agree with TRBD1. Germline loops: CDR1 LNHNV, CDR2 YYDKDF (reference sequence). Germline trimming cut 3 bases from V and 5 bases from J; bases unmatched to any gene: 9. The CDR3 runs to 15 residues.

The CDR3 loop reads CASSQDNLAGRYNEQFF. The CDR3 nucleotides are TGCGCCAGCAGCCAAGATAACCTAGCGGGCCGCTACAATGAGCAGTTCTTC. This rearrangement joins TRBV4-3 to TRBJ2-1, with 8 bases identical to TRBD2. The trim removed 0 bases at V and 3 bases at J, leaving 7 bases unmatched. CDR3 length: 17 residues. Per germline, CDR1 LGHNA and CDR2 YSLEER.

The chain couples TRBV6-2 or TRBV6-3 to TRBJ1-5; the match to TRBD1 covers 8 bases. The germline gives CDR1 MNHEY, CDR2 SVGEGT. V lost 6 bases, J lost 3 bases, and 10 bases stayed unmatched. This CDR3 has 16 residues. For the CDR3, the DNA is TGTGCCAGCAGCCGGGGACAGGCAAAAACCAATCAGCCCCAGCATTTT. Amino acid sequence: CASSRGQAKTNQPQHF.

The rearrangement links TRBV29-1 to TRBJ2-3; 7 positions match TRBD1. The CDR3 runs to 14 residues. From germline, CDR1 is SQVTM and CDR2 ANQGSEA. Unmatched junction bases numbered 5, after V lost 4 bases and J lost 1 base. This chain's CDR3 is CSVGTGVRTDTQYF. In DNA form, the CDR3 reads TGCAGCGTTGGTACAGGGGTCCGCACAGATACGCAGTATTTT.

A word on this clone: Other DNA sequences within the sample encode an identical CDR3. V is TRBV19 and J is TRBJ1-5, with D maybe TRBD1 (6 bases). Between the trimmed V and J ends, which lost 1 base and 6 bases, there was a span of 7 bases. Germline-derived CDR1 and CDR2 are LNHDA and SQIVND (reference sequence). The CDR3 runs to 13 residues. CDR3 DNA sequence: TGTGCCAGTAGTATAGTAGGGGGTCAGCCCCAGCATTTT. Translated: CASSIVGGQPQHF.

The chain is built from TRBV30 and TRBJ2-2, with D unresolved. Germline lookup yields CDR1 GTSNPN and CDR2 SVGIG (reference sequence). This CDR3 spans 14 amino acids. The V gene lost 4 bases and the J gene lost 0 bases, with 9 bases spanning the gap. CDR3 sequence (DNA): TGTGCCTGGACCCGAGAGACGAACACCGGGGAGCTGTTTTTT. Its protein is CAWTRETNTGELFF.

CDR3 sequence: CASSLAAFSRGGNTQYF. Written as DNA, the CDR3 is TGTGCCAGCAGCTTAGCCGCGTTCTCGCGGGGGGGCAATACGCAGTATTTT. The V call is TRBV7-2, the J call TRBJ2-3; TRBD2 matches 9 bases. Per the germline V gene, CDR1 is SGHTA and CDR2 is FQGNSA. V was pared by 0 bases and J by 7 bases, with 11 bases of the junction left unmatched. The CDR3 is 17 amino acids.

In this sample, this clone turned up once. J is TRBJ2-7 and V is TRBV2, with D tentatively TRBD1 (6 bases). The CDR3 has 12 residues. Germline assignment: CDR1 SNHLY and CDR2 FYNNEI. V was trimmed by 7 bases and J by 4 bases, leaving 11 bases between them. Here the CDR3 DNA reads TGTGCCAGCAAAGGGGACAAATACGAGCAGTACTTC. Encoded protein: CASKGDKYEQYF.

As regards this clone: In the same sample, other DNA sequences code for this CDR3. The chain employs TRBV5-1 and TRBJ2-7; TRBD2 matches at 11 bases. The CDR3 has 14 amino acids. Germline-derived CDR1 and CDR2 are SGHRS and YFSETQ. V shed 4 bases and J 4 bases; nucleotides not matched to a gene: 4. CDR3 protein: CASSPGLADYEQYF. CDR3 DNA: TGCGCCAGCAGCCCGGGACTAGCGGATTACGAGCAGTACTTC.

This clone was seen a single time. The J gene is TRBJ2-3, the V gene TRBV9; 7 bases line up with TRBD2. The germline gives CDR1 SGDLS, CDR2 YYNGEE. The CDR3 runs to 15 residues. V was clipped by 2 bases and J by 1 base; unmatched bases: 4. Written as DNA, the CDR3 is TGTGCCAGCAGCGTCCTAGCGGTGGGCACAGATACGCAGTATTTT. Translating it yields CASSVLAVGTDTQYF.

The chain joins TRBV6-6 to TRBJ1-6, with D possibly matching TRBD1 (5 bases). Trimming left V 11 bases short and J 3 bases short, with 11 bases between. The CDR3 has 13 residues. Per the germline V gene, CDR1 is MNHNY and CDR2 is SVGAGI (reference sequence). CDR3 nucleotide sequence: TGTGCCGGGGGGGGAGACTATAATTCACCCCTCCACTTT. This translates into CAGGGDYNSPLHF.

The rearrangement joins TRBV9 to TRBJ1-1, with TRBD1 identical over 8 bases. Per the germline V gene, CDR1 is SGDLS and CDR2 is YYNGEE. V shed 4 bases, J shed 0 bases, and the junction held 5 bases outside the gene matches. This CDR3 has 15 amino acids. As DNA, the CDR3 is TGTGCCAGCAGCCCGGAGGACAGGGTGAACACTGAAGCTTTCTTT. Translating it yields CASSPEDRVNTEAFF.

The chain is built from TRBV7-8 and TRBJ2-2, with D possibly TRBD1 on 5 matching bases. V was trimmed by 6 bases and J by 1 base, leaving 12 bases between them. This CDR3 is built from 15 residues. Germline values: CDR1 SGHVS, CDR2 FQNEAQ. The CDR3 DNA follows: TGTGCCAGCAGGCCAACAGGATTGAACACCGGGGAGCTGTTTTTT. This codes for CASRPTGLNTGELFF. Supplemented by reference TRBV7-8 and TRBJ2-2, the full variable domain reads GAGVSQSPRYKVAKRGQDVALRCDPISGHVSLFWYQQALGQGPEFLTYFQNEAQLDKSGLPSDRFFAERPEGSVSTLKIQRTQQEDSAVYLCASRPTGLNTGELFFGEGSRLTVL.